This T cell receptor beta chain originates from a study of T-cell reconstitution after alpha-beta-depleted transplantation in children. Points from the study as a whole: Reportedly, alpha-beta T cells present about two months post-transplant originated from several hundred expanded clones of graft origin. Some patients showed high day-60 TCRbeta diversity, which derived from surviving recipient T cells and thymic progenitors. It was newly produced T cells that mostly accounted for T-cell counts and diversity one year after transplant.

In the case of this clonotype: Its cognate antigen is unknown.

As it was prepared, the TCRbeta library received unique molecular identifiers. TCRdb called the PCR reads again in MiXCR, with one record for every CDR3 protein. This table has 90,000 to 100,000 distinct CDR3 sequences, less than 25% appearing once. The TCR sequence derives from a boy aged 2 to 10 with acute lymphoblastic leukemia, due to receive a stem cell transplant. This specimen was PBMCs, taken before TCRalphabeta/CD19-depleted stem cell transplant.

The CDR3 DNA is TGTGCCAGCAGCCAACTAGGGAATGAGCAGTTCTTC. Protein: CASSQLGNEQFF. The chain is built from TRBV3-1 and TRBJ2-1; D remains unclear. This CDR3 region has 12 residues. V was pared by 2 bases and J by 7 bases, with 6 bases between. Germline CDR1 reads LGHDT; CDR2 reads YNNKEL (reference sequence).